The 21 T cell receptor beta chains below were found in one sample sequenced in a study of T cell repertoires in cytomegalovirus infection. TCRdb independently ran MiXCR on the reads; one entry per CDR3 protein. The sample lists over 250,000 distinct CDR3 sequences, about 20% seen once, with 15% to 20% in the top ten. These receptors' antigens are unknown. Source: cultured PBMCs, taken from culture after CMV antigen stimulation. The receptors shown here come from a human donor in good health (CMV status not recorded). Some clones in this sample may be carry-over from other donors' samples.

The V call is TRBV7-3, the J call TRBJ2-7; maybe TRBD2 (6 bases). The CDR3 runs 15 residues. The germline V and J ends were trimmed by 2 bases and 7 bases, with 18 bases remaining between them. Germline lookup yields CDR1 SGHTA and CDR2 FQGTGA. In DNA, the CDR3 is TGTGCCAGCAGCTTAGTACCGGGAGATTGGAGTGAGCAGTACTTC. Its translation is CASSLVPGDWSEQYF.

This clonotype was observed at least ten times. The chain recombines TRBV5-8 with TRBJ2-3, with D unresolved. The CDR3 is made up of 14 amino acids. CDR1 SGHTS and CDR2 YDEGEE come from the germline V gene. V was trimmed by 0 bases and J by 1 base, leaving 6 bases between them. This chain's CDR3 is CASSLGSRTDTQYF. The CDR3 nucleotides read TGTGCCAGCAGCTTGGGGTCTCGCACAGATACGCAGTATTTT.

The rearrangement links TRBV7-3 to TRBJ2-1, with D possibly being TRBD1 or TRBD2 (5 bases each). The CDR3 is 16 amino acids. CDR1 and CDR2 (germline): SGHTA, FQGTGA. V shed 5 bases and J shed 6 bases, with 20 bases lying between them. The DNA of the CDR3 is TGTGCCAGCAGCCAAGAATGGGGGAGACGTAGCAATGAGCAGTTCTTC. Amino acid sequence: CASSQEWGRRSNEQFF.

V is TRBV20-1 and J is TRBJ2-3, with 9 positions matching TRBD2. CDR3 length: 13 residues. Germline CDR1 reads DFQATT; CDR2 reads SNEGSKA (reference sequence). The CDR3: CRAAGGPTDTQYF. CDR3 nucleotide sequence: TGCAGAGCAGCGGGAGGTCCCACAGATACGCAGTATTTT.

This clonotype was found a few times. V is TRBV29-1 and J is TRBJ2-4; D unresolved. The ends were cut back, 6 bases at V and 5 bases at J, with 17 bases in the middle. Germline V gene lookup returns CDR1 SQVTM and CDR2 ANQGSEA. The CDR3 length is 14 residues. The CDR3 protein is CSVPLGVDENIQYF. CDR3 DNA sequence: TGCAGCGTCCCCCTTGGGGTAGACGAAAACATTCAGTACTTC.

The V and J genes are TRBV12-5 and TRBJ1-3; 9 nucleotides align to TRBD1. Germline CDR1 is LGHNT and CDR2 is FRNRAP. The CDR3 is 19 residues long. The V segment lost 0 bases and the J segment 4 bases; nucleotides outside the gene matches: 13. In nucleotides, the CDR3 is TGTGCTAGTGGTTTGGTGTCCCGGGACAGGGCGTCGGCAGGAAACACCATATATTTT. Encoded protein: CASGLVSRDRASAGNTIYF.

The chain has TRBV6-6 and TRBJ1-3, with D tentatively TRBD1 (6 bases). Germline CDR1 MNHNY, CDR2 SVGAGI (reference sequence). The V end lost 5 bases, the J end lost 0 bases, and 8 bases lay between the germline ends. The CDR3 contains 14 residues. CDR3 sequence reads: CASSQTGSGNTIYF. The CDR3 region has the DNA TGTGCCAGCAGTCAGACAGGCTCTGGAAACACCATATATTTT.

CDR3 residues: CASSPRANEQFF. The CDR3 DNA sequence: TGTGCCAGCAGTCCGAGGGCCAATGAGCAGTTCTTC. V gene TRBV7-9 combines with J gene TRBJ2-1, with a tentative D call TRBD2 (5 bases). The V gene's germline CDR1 is SEHNR and CDR2 FQNEAQ (reference sequence). CDR3 length: 12 amino acids. V was cut by 6 bases and J by 6 bases, with 9 bases left in between. Variable domain in full (rest from reference TRBV7-9 and TRBJ2-1): DTGVSQNPRHKITKRGQNVTFRCDPISEHNRLYWYRQTLGQGPEFLTYFQNEAQLEKSRLLSDRFSAERPKGSFSTLEIQRTEQGDSAMYLCASSPRANEQFFGPGTRLTVL.

CDR3 nucleotide sequence: TGTGCCAGCAGCTTGGCCCGGGGACTAGCGGGACTCGATGAGCAGTTCTTC. It is translated as CASSLARGLAGLDEQFF. V is TRBV5-8 and J is TRBJ2-1, with TRBD2 matching over 13 bases. V lost 0 bases to trimming and J lost 8 bases; unmatched junction nucleotides: 8. The CDR3 has 17 residues. Germline V lookup: CDR1 SGHTS, CDR2 YDEGEE. Full variable domain (missing parts from reference TRBV5-8 and TRBJ2-1): EAGVTQSPTHLIKTRGQQATLRCSPISGHTSVYWYQQALGLGLQFLLWYDEGEERNRGNFPPRFSGRQFPNYSSELNVNALELEDSALYLCASSLARGLAGLDEQFFGPGTRLTVL.

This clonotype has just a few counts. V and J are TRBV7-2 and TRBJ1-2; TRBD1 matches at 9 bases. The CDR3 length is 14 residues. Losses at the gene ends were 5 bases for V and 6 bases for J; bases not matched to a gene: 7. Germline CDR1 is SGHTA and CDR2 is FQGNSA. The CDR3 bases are TGTGCCAGCAGCAGAGACCGGGACAGGGATGGCTACACCTTC. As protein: CASSRDRDRDGYTF. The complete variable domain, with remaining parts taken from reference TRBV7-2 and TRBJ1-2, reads GAGVSQSPSNKVTEKGKDVELRCDPISGHTALYWYRQSLGQGLEFLIYFQGNSAPDKSGLPSDRFSAERTGGSVSTLTIQRTQQEDSAVYLCASSRDRDRDGYTFGSGTRLTVV.

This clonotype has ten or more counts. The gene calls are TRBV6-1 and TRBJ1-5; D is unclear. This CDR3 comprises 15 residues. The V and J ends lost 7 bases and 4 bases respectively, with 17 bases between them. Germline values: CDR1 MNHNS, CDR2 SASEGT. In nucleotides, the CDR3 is TGTGCCAGCACTCCTTCTCGGTGGGGTAATCAGCCCCAGCATTTT. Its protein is CASTPSRWGNQPQHF.

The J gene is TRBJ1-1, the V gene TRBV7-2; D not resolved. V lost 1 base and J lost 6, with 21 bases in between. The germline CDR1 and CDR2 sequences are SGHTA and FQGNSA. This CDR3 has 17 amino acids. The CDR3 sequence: CASSLGSMWAQRAEAFF. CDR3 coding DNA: TGTGCCAGCAGCTTAGGCTCCATGTGGGCCCAAAGGGCTGAAGCTTTCTTT.

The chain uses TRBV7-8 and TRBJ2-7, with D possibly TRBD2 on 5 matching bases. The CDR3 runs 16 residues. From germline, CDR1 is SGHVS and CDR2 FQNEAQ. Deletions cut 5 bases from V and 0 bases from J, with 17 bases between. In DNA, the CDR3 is TGTGCCAGCAGCGTCCCCCAACGGGGAGACTCCTACGAGCAGTACTTC. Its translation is CASSVPQRGDSYEQYF.

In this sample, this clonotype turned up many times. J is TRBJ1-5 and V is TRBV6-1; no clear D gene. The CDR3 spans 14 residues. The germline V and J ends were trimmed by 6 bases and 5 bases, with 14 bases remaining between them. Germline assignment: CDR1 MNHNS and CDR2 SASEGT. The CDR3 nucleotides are TGTGCCAGCAGCCTAAACCCGGTTGATCAGCCCCAGCATTTT. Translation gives CASSLNPVDQPQHF.

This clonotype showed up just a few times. This chain's CDR3 is CASSLTTPQETQYF. The CDR3 coding sequence is TGTGCCAGCAGCTTAACTACACCCCAAGAGACCCAGTACTTC. V gene TRBV7-2 combines with J gene TRBJ2-5; D uncertain. Between the trimmed V and J ends, which lost 2 bases and 1 base, there was a span of 8 bases. Germline V CDR1 and CDR2: SGHTA, FQGNSA. The CDR3 loop spans 14 amino acids.

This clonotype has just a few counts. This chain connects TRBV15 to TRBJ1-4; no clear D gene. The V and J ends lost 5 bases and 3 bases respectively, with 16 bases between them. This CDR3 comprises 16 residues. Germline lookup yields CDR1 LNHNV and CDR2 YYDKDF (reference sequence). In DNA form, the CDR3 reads TGTGCCACCAGCCCTGACGGACGGAGGGCTAATGAAAAACTGTTTTTT. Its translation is CATSPDGRRANEKLFF.

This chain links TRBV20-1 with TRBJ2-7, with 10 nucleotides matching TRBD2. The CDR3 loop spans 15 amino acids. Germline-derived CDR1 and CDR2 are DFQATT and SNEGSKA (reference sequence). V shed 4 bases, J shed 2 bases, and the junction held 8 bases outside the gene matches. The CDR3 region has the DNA TGCAGTGCTACCCCGCTCGGACTAGCGGCCTACGAGCAGTACTTC. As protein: CSATPLGLAAYEQYF.

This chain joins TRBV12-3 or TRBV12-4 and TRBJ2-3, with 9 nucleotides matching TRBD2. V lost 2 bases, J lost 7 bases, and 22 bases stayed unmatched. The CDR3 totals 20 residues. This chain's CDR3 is CASSLTVPGQGQREVNTQYF. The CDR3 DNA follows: TGTGCCAGCAGTTTAACCGTCCCGGGCCAGGGCCAGCGGGAGGTGAATACGCAGTATTTT.

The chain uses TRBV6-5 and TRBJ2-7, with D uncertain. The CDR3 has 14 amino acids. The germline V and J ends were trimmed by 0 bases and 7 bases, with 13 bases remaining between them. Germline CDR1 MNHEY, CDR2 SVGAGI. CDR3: CASSYSASRGEQYF. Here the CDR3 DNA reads TGTGCCAGCAGTTACTCCGCCTCACGAGGAGAGCAGTACTTC.

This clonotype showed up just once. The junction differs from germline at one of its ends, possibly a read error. The CDR3 coding sequence is TGTACCAGCCAACAGGGAATTAATTCACCCCTCCACTTT. This sequence encodes CTSQQGINSPLHF. This chain connects TRBV19 to TRBJ1-6; tentative D call: TRBD1 (6 bases). The CDR3 spans 13 residues. Germline loops: CDR1 LNHDA, CDR2 SQIVND (reference sequence).

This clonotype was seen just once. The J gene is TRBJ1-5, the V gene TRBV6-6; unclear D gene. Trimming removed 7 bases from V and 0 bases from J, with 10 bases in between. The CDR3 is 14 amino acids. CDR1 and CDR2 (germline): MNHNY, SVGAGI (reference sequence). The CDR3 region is CASNDRGSNQPQHF. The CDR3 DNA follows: TGTGCCAGCAATGACCGGGGTAGCAATCAGCCCCAGCATTTT.